This note documents a single T cell receptor (beta chain) sequence. CD8+ and CD4+ T cells taken from blood had their TCR beta sequenced. Treatment-naive patients with stable or active relapsing-remitting disease were the multiple sclerosis controls. The source of the sample is a study of CD8 T cells in Susac syndrome. Random hexamers were used to reverse transcribe an amount of about 0.45 to 1 ug RNA. With immunoSEQ multiplex PCR, TCR beta CDR3 was amplified across 54 Vbeta and 13 Jbeta. TCRdb re-called the immunoSEQ multiplex PCR reads with MiXCR, one entry per CDR3 protein. The data contain 130,000 or so distinct CDR3 sequences, roughly 76% of them singletons. V gave up 5 bases and J gave up 5 bases, with 12 bases separating them. The CDR3 contains 13 residues. Germline CDR1 is LNHDA and CDR2 is SQIVND (reference sequence).

The rearrangement links TRBV19 to TRBJ1-1; D is perhaps TRBD1 (5 bases). The receptor comes from a human donor with multiple sclerosis. Material: CD8+ T cells from PBMCs. CDR3 amino acids: CASSDSLRTEAFF. The DNA for the CDR3 is TGTGCCAGTAGTGACAGTCTGAGGACTGAAGCTTTCTTT.